This T cell receptor beta chain was recovered during a study of CD8 T cells in acute hepatitis C reinfection (dated by TCRdb to about 2021). Study-wide context: The TCRbeta repertoire of CD8+ T cells specific for the HCV NS3-1073 epitope was profiled during acute infection and after viral clearance. Paired acute and follow-up samples were contributed by four spontaneous resolvers. Results and caveats for the whole study, not just this receptor: Chronically infected subjects had no follow-up repertoires because NS3-1073 specific cells were too rare to sort. Few CDR3 sequences were shared with other epitopes, and differences in sequencing approaches may have limited exact matching. Around 13 public clonotypes were identified irrespective of outcome, and one of the public clonotypes used V04-02/J02-02. TRBV04 and TRBV06 gene families were preferentially used in all groups, and this usage was not explained by overrepresentation in the naive pool. Because bulk sequencing covered only the TCRbeta chain, the alphabeta pairing of public clonotypes could not be determined. Diversity in the NS3-1073 specific repertoires was high, and no significant differences in diversity emerged among acute resolver, follow-up resolver and acute chronic samples.

This clone was observed a few times. What this receptor recognizes is not known. The record has no base qualities; no much larger clone is one base away. The FACS-sorted cells had their genomic DNA extracted, and the commercial immunoSEQ service was used to sequence the TCRbeta chains. As for how the authors treated the data: ImmunoSEQ Analyzer software v3.0 and R v3.5.1 were used to analyze the repertoire data. Only productive rearrangements were analyzed, because any sequences with stop codons or out-of-frame rearrangements were filtered out. The sequencing provider supplied the Simpson diversity, Shannon entropy, CDR3 length and nucleotide addition metrics. Clonotypes were categorized by frequency as dominant, sub-dominant, low or lowest abundance, and clonotypes below 0.1% were excluded from most analyses. A CDR3 amino acid clonotype was called public if the clonotype appeared in at least two subjects at a cumulative frequency of at least 0.5%. The source is immuneACCESS, and TCRdb retained only in-frame sequences with V and J called. Part of the clones is not carried over; for the studies checked, unresolved V genes explain less than half of this, and the remainder is unexplained. D and trimming come from the DNA, and the V and J calls and clone size come from that table. The table for this sample lists 30,000 to 40,000 clones; approximately 87% of them were counted only once. The ten largest make up 0.4% to 0.5% of the sample.

The label giving this sample's time point can be read as: naive CD8 control sorted from an acute-time-point sample. Enrolled in the Montreal Hepatitis C Cohort (HEPCO) in Canada, the donors were people who inject drugs, and these donors were followed every 3 months. Acute primary HCV infection was defined as a positive HCV RNA or antibody test that came after a negative test within the prior 24 weeks. Cells were surface stained with CD3, CD8 and CD45RO antibodies, and an aqua fixable dye was used to exclude dead cells. More than five subjects who developed chronic infection, defined as HCV RNA positivity at 24 weeks, were also included in the cohort. Frozen stocks of peripheral blood mononuclear cells were first thawed, after which negative isolation of CD8+ T cells was carried out using the MACS CD8+ T cell Isolation Kit. A BD FACSAria II cell sorter was used for cell sorting. From a lookup of the germline V gene (reference sequence), CDR1 and CDR2 are SEHNR and FQNEAQ. From cysteine to phenylalanine, the CDR3 is 15 amino acids long. The only DNA kept is the CDR3, 45 bases in frame from the first base. V and J are truncated by 5 bases and 6 bases respectively, leaving an intervening sequence of 19 bases.

Recombination linked TRBV7-9 to TRBJ1-2, and possibly TRBD1, on 6 matching bases. Sequencing used naive CD8+ T cells from PBMCs. What this sample's cell subset or site label stands for: sorted total naive CD45RO-negative CD8+ T cells. This TCR was recovered from a man younger than 40 with chronic hepatitis C. CDR3 sequence: CASSPPAGEANGYTF. The bases read TGTGCCAGCAGCCCCCCGGCAGGGGAGGCAAATGGCTACACCTTC.